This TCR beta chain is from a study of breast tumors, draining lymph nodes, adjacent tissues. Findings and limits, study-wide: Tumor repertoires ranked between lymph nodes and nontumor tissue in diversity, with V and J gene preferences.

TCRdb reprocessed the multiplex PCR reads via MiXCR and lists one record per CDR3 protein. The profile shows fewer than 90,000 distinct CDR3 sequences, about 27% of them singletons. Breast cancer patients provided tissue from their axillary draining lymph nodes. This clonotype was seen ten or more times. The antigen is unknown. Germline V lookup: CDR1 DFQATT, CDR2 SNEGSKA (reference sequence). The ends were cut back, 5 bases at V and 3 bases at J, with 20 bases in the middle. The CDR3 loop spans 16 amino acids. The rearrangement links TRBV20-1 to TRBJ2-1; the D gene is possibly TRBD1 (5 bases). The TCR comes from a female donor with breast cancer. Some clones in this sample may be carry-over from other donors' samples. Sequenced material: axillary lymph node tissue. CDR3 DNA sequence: TGCAGTGCTTCGCCAGAAGGGGCCAGGGTCTACAATGAGCAGTTCTTC. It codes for CSASPEGARVYNEQFF.